Detailed here is one T cell receptor (beta chain). This specimen belongs to a study of T cell changes during pregnancy in multiple sclerosis. Sequencing was performed with immunoSEQ multiplex PCR; in TCRdb, only in-frame clones are kept and a portion is missing. Of about 52,000 clones listed, 90% to 95% were seen once; the top ten hold approximately 0.4%. This receptor was obtained from a female donor with multiple sclerosis, enrolled in a pregnancy study. Material: CD4+ T cells from peripheral blood mononuclear cells, obtained before pregnancy.

This CDR3 is CATSRDAQGGFQETQYF. The CDR3 DNA follows: TGTGCCACCAGCAGAGATGCCCAGGGAGGTTTCCAAGAGACCCAGTACTTC. The V and J genes are TRBV15 and TRBJ2-5; D may be TRBD2 (6 bases). The CDR3 loop spans 17 amino acids. CDR1 and CDR2 from the germline V gene are LNHNV and YYDKDF (reference sequence). Trimming stripped 0 bases from V and 1 base from J, with 15 bases between. Full variable domain (outside the CDR3, taken from reference TRBV15 and TRBJ2-5): DAMVIQNPRYQVTQFGKPVTLSCSQTLNHNVMYWYQQKSSQAPKLLFHYYDKDFNNEADTPDNFQSRRPNTSFCFLDIRSPGLGDTAMYLCATSRDAQGGFQETQYFGPGTRLLVL.